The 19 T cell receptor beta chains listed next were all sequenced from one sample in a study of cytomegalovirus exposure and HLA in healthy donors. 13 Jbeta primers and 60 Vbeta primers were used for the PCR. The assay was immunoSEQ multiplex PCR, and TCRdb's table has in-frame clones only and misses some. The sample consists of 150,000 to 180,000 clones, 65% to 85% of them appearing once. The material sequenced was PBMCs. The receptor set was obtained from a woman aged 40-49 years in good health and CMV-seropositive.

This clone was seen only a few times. The CDR3 coding sequence is TGTGCCACCTCGGGGGGGACCGGGGAGCTGTTTTTT. Its protein product is CATSGGTGELFF. This chain connects TRBV9 to TRBJ2-2; TRBD2 matches 8 bases. Germline V gene lookup returns CDR1 SGDLS and CDR2 YYNGEE. With 9 bases clipped from V and 5 bases from J, the junction kept 3 bases outside the gene matches. The length of the CDR3 is 12 residues.

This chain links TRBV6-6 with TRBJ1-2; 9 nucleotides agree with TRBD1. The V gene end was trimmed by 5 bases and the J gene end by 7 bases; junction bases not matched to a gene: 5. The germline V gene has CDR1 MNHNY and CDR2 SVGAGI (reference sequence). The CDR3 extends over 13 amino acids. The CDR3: CASSRTGELGYTF. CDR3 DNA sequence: TGTGCCAGCAGTAGGACAGGGGAGCTTGGCTACACCTTC.

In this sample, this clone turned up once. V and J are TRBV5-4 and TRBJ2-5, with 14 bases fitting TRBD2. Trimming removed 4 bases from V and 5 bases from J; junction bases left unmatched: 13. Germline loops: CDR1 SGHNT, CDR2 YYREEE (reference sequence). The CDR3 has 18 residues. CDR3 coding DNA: TGTGCCAGCAGCCAAAACCGGGGACTAGCGGGAGCGGCTGAGACCCAGTACTTC. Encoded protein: CASSQNRGLAGAAETQYF.

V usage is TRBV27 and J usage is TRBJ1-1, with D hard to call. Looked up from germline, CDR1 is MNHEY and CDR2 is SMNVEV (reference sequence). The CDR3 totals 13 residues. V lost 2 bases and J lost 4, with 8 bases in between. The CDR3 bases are TGTGCCAGCAGTTTACAGGAACGCACTGAAGCTTTCTTT. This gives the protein CASSLQERTEAFF.

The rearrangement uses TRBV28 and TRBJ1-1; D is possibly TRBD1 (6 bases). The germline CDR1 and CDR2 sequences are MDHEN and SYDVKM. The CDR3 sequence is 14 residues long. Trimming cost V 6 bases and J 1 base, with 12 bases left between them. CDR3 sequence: CASSGQSGNTEAFF. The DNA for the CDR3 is TGTGCCAGCAGCGGACAGTCTGGGAACACTGAAGCTTTCTTT.

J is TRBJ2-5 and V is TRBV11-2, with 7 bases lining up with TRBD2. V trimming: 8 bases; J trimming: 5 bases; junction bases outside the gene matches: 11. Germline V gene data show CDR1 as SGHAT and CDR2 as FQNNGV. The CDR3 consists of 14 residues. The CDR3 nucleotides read TGTGCCAGCGGGAGCGGGAACGGGGGGGAGACCCAGTACTTC. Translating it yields CASGSGNGGETQYF.

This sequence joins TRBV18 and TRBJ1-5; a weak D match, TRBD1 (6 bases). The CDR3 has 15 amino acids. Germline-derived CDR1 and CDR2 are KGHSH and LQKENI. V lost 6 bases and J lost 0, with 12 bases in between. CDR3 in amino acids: CASSPGQISNQPQHF. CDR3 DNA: TGTGCCAGCTCCCCCGGACAGATTAGCAATCAGCCCCAGCATTTT. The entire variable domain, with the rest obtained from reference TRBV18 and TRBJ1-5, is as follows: NAGVMQNPRHLVRRRGQEARLRCSPMKGHSHVYWYRQLPEEGLKFMVYLQKENIIDESGMPKERFSAEFPKEGPSILRIQQVVRGDSAAYFCASSPGQISNQPQHFGDGTRLSIL.

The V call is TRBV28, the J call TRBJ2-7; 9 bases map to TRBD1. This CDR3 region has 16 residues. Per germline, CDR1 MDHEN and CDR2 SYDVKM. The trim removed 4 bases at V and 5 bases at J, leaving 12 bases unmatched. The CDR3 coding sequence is TGTGCCAGCAGTTCCCCCGGGACAGGGTCTTACCACGAGCAGTACTTC. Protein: CASSSPGTGSYHEQYF.

The DNA for the CDR3 is TGCGCCAGCAGAGACAATAATGACAGGGATCCAGCCTACGAGCAGTACTTC. It yields the protein CASRDNNDRDPAYEQYF. This chain joins TRBV10-1 and TRBJ2-7; 7 nucleotides align to TRBD1. Germline CDR1 and CDR2: WNHNN and SYGVQD (reference sequence). J gave up 2 bases and V 6 bases, and 16 bases lay outside the gene matches. This CDR3 is built from 17 residues.

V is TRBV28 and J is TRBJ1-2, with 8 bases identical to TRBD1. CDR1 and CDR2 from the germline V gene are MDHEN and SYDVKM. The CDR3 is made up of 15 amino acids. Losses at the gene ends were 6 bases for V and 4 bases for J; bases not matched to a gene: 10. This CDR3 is CASRKQGVGSYGYTF. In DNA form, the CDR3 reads TGTGCCAGCAGGAAACAGGGGGTCGGGTCCTATGGCTACACCTTC.

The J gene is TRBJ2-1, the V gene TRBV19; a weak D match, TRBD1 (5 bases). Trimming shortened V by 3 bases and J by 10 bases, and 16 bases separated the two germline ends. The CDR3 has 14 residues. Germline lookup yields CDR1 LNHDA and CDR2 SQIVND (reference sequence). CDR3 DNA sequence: TGTGCCAGTAGTATCGCTAGGGGCCGCGGCGAGCAGTTCTTC. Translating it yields CASSIARGRGEQFF.

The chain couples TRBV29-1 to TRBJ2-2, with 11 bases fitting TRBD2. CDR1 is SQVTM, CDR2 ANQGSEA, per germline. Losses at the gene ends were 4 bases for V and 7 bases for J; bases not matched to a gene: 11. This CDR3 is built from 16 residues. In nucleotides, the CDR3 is TGCAGCGTTGGGAGGGTCCTAGCGGGAGGCATCGGGGAGCTGTTTTTT. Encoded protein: CSVGRVLAGGIGELFF.

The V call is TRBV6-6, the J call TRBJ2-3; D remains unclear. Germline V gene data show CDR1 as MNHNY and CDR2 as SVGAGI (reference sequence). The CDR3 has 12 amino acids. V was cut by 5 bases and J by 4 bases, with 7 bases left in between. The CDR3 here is CASSGSADTQYF. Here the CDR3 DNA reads TGTGCCAGCAGTGGTAGTGCAGATACGCAGTATTTT.

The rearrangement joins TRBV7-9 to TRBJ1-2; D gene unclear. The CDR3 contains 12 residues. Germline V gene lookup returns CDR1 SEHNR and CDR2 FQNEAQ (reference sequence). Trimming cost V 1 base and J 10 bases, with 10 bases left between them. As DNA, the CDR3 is TGTGCCAGCAGCTTAGGGCAGGCGTACTACACCTTC. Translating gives CASSLGQAYYTF. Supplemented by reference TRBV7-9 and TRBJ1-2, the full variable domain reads DTGVSQNPRHKITKRGQNVTFRCDPISEHNRLYWYRQTLGQGPEFLTYFQNEAQLEKSRLLSDRFSAERPKGSFSTLEIQRTEQGDSAMYLCASSLGQAYYTFGSGTRLTVV.

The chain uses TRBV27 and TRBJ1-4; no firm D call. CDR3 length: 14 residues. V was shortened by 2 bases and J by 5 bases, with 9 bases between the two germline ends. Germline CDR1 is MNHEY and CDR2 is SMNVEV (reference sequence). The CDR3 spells CASSLRGGNEKLFF. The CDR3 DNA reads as TGTGCCAGCAGTTTAAGAGGCGGAAATGAAAAACTGTTTTTT.

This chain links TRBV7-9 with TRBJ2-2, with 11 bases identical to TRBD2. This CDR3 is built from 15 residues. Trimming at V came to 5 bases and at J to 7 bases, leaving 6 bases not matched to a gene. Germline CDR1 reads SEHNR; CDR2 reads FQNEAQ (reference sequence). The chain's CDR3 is CASSKLAGAIGELFF. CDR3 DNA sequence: TGTGCCAGCAGCAAACTAGCGGGAGCAATCGGGGAGCTGTTTTTT.

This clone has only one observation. CDR3 DNA sequence: TGTGCCACCAGCAGAGAGGCGATGGGGCTGAGTGAAGCTTTCTTT. Translating gives CATSREAMGLSEAFF. V gene TRBV15 combines with J gene TRBJ1-1; a possible D gene is TRBD1 (5 bases). From germline, CDR1 is LNHNV and CDR2 YYDKDF (reference sequence). The CDR3 contains 15 residues. Deletions cut 0 bases from V and 7 bases from J, with 15 bases between.

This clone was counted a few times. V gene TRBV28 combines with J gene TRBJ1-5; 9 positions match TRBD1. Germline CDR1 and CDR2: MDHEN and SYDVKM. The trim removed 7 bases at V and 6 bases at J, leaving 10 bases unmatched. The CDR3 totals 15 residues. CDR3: CASTLRTGVFQPQHF. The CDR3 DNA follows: TGTGCCAGCACACTGCGGACAGGGGTATTTCAGCCCCAGCATTTT.

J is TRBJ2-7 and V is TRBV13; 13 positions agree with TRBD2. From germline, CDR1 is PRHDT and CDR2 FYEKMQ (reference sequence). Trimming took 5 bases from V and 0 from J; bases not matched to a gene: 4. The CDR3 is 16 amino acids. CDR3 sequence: CASSTRTSGSSYEQYF. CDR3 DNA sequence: TGTGCCAGCAGCACTCGGACTAGCGGGAGCTCCTACGAGCAGTACTTC.